This T cell receptor beta chain was documented in a study of CD8+CD57+ T cells in acquired aplastic anemia. This clonotype has at least ten counts. Genomic DNA, serving as template, underwent TCR beta VDJ and CDR3 profiling. TCRdb ran MiXCR on the reads and lists one entry per CDR3 protein. The data show around 170,000 distinct CDR3 sequences, 40% to 50% seen once. Between the trimmed V and J ends, which lost 3 bases and 4 bases, there was a span of 11 bases. The CDR3 length is 14 residues. The source material was sorted CD4+, CD8+, or CD8+CD57+ T cells (not recorded which) from PBMCs. The J gene is TRBJ2-3, the V gene TRBV12-3 or TRBV12-4, with D possibly matching TRBD2 (6 bases). The receptor was derived from a human donor in good health. DNA for the CDR3: TGTGCCAGCAGTTTCGGGGGAGGTGCAGATACGCAGTATTTT. Translation gives CASSFGGGADTQYF.